A selection of T cell receptor beta chains follows, all from one sample in a study of T cells after yellow fever vaccination. Using its own MiXCR run on the 5' RACE reads, TCRdb lists one record per CDR3 protein. The data contain about 350,000 distinct CDR3 sequences, 8% to 9.5% of them singletons. The sequences come from PBMCs, collected roughly seven weeks after the first yellow fever vaccination. The receptor source for this set is a man aged 18 to 29 who received the YFV17D yellow fever vaccine. Each CDR3 is given with its conserved first and last residue. Fields, in order: D gene, V gene, clone size, J gene, CDR3 protein, CDR3 DNA. D genes are given only for firm matches. The size of a clone is reported for some rows only, either as once, few or many, or as a class for expanded clones.

TRBD1	TRBV6-1	many	TRBJ2-3	CASTKNRGADTQYF	TGTGCCAGCACTAAAAACAGGGGGGCAGATACGCAGTATTTT
NA	TRBV20-1	NA	TRBJ1-4	CSATGLGEKLFF	TGCAGTGCTACAGGGTTGGGTGAAAAACTGTTTTTT
TRBD1	TRBV10-3	NA	TRBJ1-5	CAISETGTGHQPQHF	TGTGCCATCAGTGAGACCGGGACAGGTCATCAGCCCCAGCATTTT
NA	TRBV5-1	many	TRBJ1-5	CASSLAGGNQPQHF	TGCGCCAGCAGCTTAGCTGGGGGCAACCAGCCCCAGCATTTT
TRBD1	TRBV10-3	many	TRBJ2-7	CATGTGPYEQYF	TGTGCCACAGGGACAGGGCCCTACGAGCAGTACTTC
TRBD2	TRBV7-2	NA	TRBJ2-4	CASSHRPSGAGWNIQYF	TGTGCCAGCAGCCACCGGCCTAGCGGGGCGGGGTGGAACATTCAGTACTTC
NA	TRBV5-4	NA	TRBJ1-1	CASSLDPGSGTEAFF	TGTGCCAGCAGCTTGGATCCGGGTTCCGGCACTGAAGCTTTCTTT
NA	TRBV18	many	TRBJ1-1	CASSPSRVAVLDTEAFF	TGTGCCAGCTCACCATCGAGGGTCGCTGTTTTGGACACTGAAGCTTTCTTT
NA	TRBV5-4	few	TRBJ2-1	CASSLATGWVERLGNEQFF	TGTGCCAGCAGCTTGGCCACCGGATGGGTGGAGCGGCTTGGGAATGAGCAGTTCTTC
TRBD2	TRBV7-3	NA	TRBJ2-1	CASSSLTSGGPEEQFF	TGTGCCAGCAGCTCGTTGACTAGCGGGGGGCCAGAGGAGCAGTTCTTC
NA	TRBV28	many	TRBJ1-1	CASSSPGGNTEAFF	TGTGCCAGCAGTTCCCCGGGGGGGAACACTGAAGCTTTCTTT
NA	TRBV18	many	TRBJ1-1	CASSPSQGSNTEAFF	TGTGCCAGCTCACCGTCTCAGGGGAGCAACACTGAAGCTTTCTTT
NA	TRBV29-1	NA	TRBJ1-2	CSAGGNYGYTF	TGCAGCGCCGGAGGGAACTATGGCTACACCTTC